The 8 T cell receptor beta chains in this list originate from one sample, sequenced in a study of T-cell reconstitution after alpha-beta-depleted transplantation in children. Library preparation (for TCRbeta) was performed with unique molecular identifiers. TCRdb itself ran the PCR reads through MiXCR, one entry per CDR3 protein. This repertoire shows over 85,000 distinct CDR3 sequences, about 6.8% found once; its top ten account for about 16%. The specimen was PBMCs, collected before TCRalphabeta/CD19-depleted stem cell transplant. The source of these receptors is a boy under 10 years old with acute lymphoblastic leukemia, due to receive a stem cell transplant.

This clonotype rates as medium-sized. The chain is built from TRBV5-1 and TRBJ2-5; D may be TRBD2 (6 bases). This CDR3 region has 15 residues. The germline gives CDR1 SGHRS, CDR2 YFSETQ. Trimming shortened V by 5 bases and J by 1 base, and 15 bases separated the two germline ends. As DNA, the CDR3 is TGCGCCAGCAGGATCGGAGGGATCTCCCAAGAGACCCAGTACTTC. Protein: CASRIGGISQETQYF.

This clonotype was counted only a few times. The chain combines TRBV21-1 with TRBJ2-6; the table's D gene call, TRBD1, was not cross checked with the DNA. TRBV21-1 is noted as a pseudogene. The CDR3 is 22 amino acids. The CDR3 DNA is TGTGCCAGCAGCGACTCGAGATTATTTACACAGGGGGCCTTATCTGGGGCCAACGTCCTGACTTTC. This codes for CASSDSRLFTQGALSGANVLTF.

The chain uses TRBV7-9 and TRBJ2-1; unclear D gene. The CDR3 is 15 amino acids. The germline gives CDR1 SEHNR, CDR2 FQNEAQ (reference sequence). V was pared by 5 bases and J by 5 bases, with 16 bases between. CDR3 sequence (DNA): TGTGCCAGCAGCCCCCCAGGAAGTAGGGACAATGAGCAGTTCTTC. This gives the protein CASSPPGSRDNEQFF.

J is TRBJ1-2 and V is TRBV7-9, with D tentatively TRBD1 (5 bases). The CDR3 runs 13 residues. Trimming cost V 5 bases and J 5 bases, with 12 bases left between them. Germline loops: CDR1 SEHNR, CDR2 FQNEAQ (reference sequence). The CDR3 loop reads CASSTGDWYGYTF. The CDR3 DNA sequence: TGTGCCAGCAGCACGGGGGACTGGTATGGCTACACCTTC. Full variable domain (remainder filled in from reference TRBV7-9 and TRBJ1-2): DTGVSQNPRHKITKRGQNVTFRCDPISEHNRLYWYRQTLGQGPEFLTYFQNEAQLEKSRLLSDRFSAERPKGSFSTLEIQRTEQGDSAMYLCASSTGDWYGYTFGSGTRLTVV.

This clonotype was seen ten or more times. The chain couples TRBV5-1 to TRBJ2-6; D is perhaps TRBD2 (6 bases). The CDR3 has 17 amino acids. CDR1 is SGHRS and CDR2 is YFSETQ in the germline V gene. The V end was cut by 4 bases, the J end by 2 bases, with 16 bases between. CDR3 in DNA: TGCGCCAGCAGCCCCCACTGGGGGGTAACTGGGGCCAACGTCCTGACTTTC. It translates to CASSPHWGVTGANVLTF.

In its sample, this clonotype was seen a few times. The genes are TRBV6-2 or TRBV6-3 and TRBJ1-2; D remains ambiguous. The V gene lost 1 base and the J gene lost 12 bases, with 12 bases spanning the gap. The CDR3 spans 12 residues. Germline V gene lookup returns CDR1 MNHEY and CDR2 SVGEGT. The CDR3 coding sequence is TGTGCCAGCAGTTACTTTCCCGGGAGTCACACCTTC. It specifies CASSYFPGSHTF.

For this clonotype: A read error may be the cause here, since a much bigger clone is one base away. The chain employs TRBV2 and TRBJ2-1; 9 bases align to TRBD2. The CDR3 length is 16 residues. Per germline, CDR1 SNHLY and CDR2 FYNNEI. DNA of the CDR3: TGTGCCAGCAGTTCTGCTACTAGCGGGTCCTACTATGAGCAGTTCTTC. This sequence encodes CASSSATSGSYYEQFF.

This clonotype has at least ten counts. This chain links TRBV20-1 with TRBJ1-4; 9 bases agree with TRBD1. CDR1 is DFQATT and CDR2 is SNEGSKA in the germline V gene (reference sequence). CDR3 size: 16 residues. V shed 5 bases, J shed 0 bases, and the junction held 7 bases outside the gene matches. Here the CDR3 reads CSALGQGFATNEKLFF. The CDR3 region has the DNA TGCAGTGCTCTCGGACAGGGGTTTGCAACTAATGAAAAACTGTTTTTT.